What follows are 12 T cell receptor beta chains derived from one specimen sequenced in a study of PD-1 blockade in classical Hodgkin lymphoma (dated by TCRdb to 2020 to 2021). The receptor library was made with the immunoSEQ multiplex PCR assay. TCRdb's version of the immuneACCESS table is confined to in-frame rearrangements and falls short of the full clone set. An unresolved V gene accounts for under half of the shortfall where checked; the remainder is of unknown origin. In all, the sample holds roughly 100,000 clones, and around nine tenths of those were seen once. The top ten clonotypes cover under 20% of the sample. The time point label corresponds to: cycle 4 day 1 (C4D1), after more than five weeks of nivolumab. All trial patients had relapsed after autologous stem cell transplantation, with cohorts A, B and C differing in prior brentuximab vedotin exposure. Sequences were derived from peripheral blood mononuclear cells (PBMCs), sampled before the fourth cycle of nivolumab. Receptors originate from a human donor with classical Hodgkin lymphoma.

V is TRBV5-1 and J is TRBJ2-7; TRBD1 might be the D (6 bases). V was trimmed by 0 bases and J by 0 bases, leaving 19 bases between them. CDR1 and CDR2 from the germline V gene are SGHRS and YFSETQ. The CDR3 spans 18 residues. CDR3: CASSLDRARQASSYEQYF. As DNA, the CDR3 is TGCGCCAGCAGCTTGGATCGGGCCCGACAGGCGAGCTCCTACGAGCAGTACTTC. Together with reference TRBV5-1 and TRBJ2-7, the CDR3 gives the full variable domain: KAGVTQTPRYLIKTRGQQVTLSCSPISGHRSVSWYQQTPGQGLQFLFEYFSETQRNKGNFPGRFSGRQFSNSRSEMNVSTLELGDSALYLCASSLDRARQASSYEQYFGPGTRLTVT.

This clone was counted once. This sequence joins TRBV2 and TRBJ2-7, with D perhaps TRBD2 (6 bases). Germline CDR1 is SNHLY and CDR2 is FYNNEI. The CDR3 length is 11 residues. Trimming removed 7 bases from V and 4 bases from J, with 8 bases in between. DNA for the CDR3: TGTGCCAGCATCCGGGAGTACGAGCAGTACTTC. This sequence encodes CASIREYEQYF.

The chain uses TRBV4-2 and TRBJ1-5, with D maybe TRBD1 (5 bases). This CDR3 region has 17 residues. Germline CDR1 is LGHNA and CDR2 is YNFKEQ. Trimming shortened V by 4 bases and J by 7 bases, and 23 bases separated the two germline ends. The CDR3 DNA reads as TGTGCCAGCAGCCGCGAACCACGGGGGGATAAGGGACAGCCCCAGCATTTT. This translates into CASSREPRGDKGQPQHF.

This clone was seen only a few times. The chain employs TRBV18 and TRBJ1-1; no definite D call. There are 14 residues in the CDR3. Germline V CDR1 and CDR2: KGHSH, LQKENI. Trimming shortened V by 0 bases and J by 6 bases, and 11 bases separated the two germline ends. CDR3 sequence (DNA): TGTGCCAGCTCACCACCTAGTGGGTTCTCTGAAGCTTTCTTT. Amino acid sequence: CASSPPSGFSEAFF.

The chain is built from TRBV25-1 and TRBJ1-4; D is unresolved. CDR1 and CDR2 from the germline V gene are MGHDK and SYGVNS. V was shortened by 4 bases and J by 0 bases, with 6 bases between the two germline ends. This CDR3 spans 14 amino acids. In nucleotides, the CDR3 is TGTGCCAGCAGTGGACCCGCAACTAATGAAAAACTGTTTTTT. Residues: CASSGPATNEKLFF.

The V call is TRBV30, the J call TRBJ1-5; a possible D gene is TRBD1 (6 bases). This CDR3 region has 13 residues. Between the trimmed V and J ends, which lost 5 bases and 4 bases, there was a span of 12 bases. Germline CDR1 and CDR2: GTSNPN and SVGIG (reference sequence). The CDR3 coding sequence is TGTGCCTGGGGGGGGGCCGGGAATCAGCCCCAGCATTTT. Translated, it gives CAWGGAGNQPQHF.

This chain uses TRBV19 with TRBJ1-1; D is undetermined. The germline V and J ends were trimmed by 1 base and 0 bases, with 12 bases remaining between them. CDR3 length: 16 amino acids. CDR1 LNHDA and CDR2 SQIVND come from the germline V gene (reference sequence). The CDR3: CASSIGAGRMNTEAFF. CDR3 DNA sequence: TGTGCCAGTAGTATAGGGGCGGGGAGGATGAACACTGAAGCTTTCTTT.

This clone was recorded only once. V gene TRBV6-1 combines with J gene TRBJ2-7; 7 positions agree with TRBD1. The V gene end was trimmed by 7 bases and the J gene end by 4 bases; junction bases not matched to a gene: 13. Per the germline V gene, CDR1 is MNHNS and CDR2 is SASEGT. The CDR3 contains 15 residues. The chain's CDR3 is CASIPTGIDLYEQYF. The CDR3 DNA reads as TGTGCCAGCATCCCGACAGGGATAGATCTATACGAGCAGTACTTC.

This chain joins TRBV19 and TRBJ1-3; possible D gene TRBD1, 6 bases. CDR1 is LNHDA, CDR2 SQIVND, per germline (reference sequence). CDR3 size: 15 residues. V lost 5 bases and J lost 0, with 11 bases in between. CDR3 amino acids: CASSAQGGSGNTIYF. The CDR3 DNA reads as TGTGCCAGTAGTGCACAGGGAGGCTCTGGAAACACCATATATTTT.

The V call is TRBV2, the J call TRBJ2-1; 12 bases match TRBD2. Germline V gives CDR1 SNHLY, CDR2 FYNNEI. V was clipped by 5 bases and J by 10 bases; unmatched bases: 15. This CDR3 contains 17 residues. The CDR3, as DNA: TGTGCCAGCAGTCCCGGTCATTTCACTAGCGGGAGGCCGGAGCAGTTCTTC. It codes for CASSPGHFTSGRPEQFF. Together with reference TRBV2 and TRBJ2-1, the CDR3 gives the full variable domain: EPEVTQTPSHQVTQMGQEVILRCVPISNHLYFYWYRQILGQKVEFLVSFYNNEISEKSEIFDDQFSVERPDGSNFTLKIRSTKLEDSAMYFCASSPGHFTSGRPEQFFGPGTRLTVL.

The sample holds a few counts of this clone. The chain recombines TRBV7-9 with TRBJ2-2; D might be TRBD1 (6 bases). The germline gives CDR1 SEHNR, CDR2 FQNEAQ (reference sequence). CDR3 size: 13 residues. Trimming removed 5 bases from V and 6 bases from J, with 10 bases in between. CDR3 bases: TGTGCCAGCAGCGTAACAGGGCCCGGGGAGCTGTTTTTT. Amino acid sequence: CASSVTGPGELFF.

The chain carries TRBV18 and TRBJ2-7; the match to TRBD1 covers 9 bases. Per germline, CDR1 KGHSH and CDR2 LQKENI. Losses at the gene ends were 3 bases for V and 2 bases for J; bases not matched to a gene: 8. CDR3 size: 16 residues. The CDR3 nucleotides are TGTGCCAGCTCACCCACAGGGGGCGCTGGTCCCTACGAGCAGTACTTC. Translated: CASSPTGGAGPYEQYF.